This T cell receptor (beta chain) was captured in a study of regulatory T cells in long-lasting Graves disease. CDR3 regions were amplified by Arm-PCR using iRepertoire HTBI primers to build TCR beta libraries. TCRdb re-derived calls from the multiplex PCR reads in MiXCR, one entry per CDR3 protein. The table shows more than 300,000 distinct CDR3 sequences, with 15% to 19% occurring only once. Time point described: newly diagnosed GD, antithyroid drugs for less than 3 months. After RNA was extracted from PBMCs, the TCR library was made from it. In its sample, this clonotype was seen many times. Trimming took off 6 bases at V and 0 bases at J, with 19 bases between the two ends. The germline V gene encodes CDR1 DFQATT and CDR2 SNEGSKA (reference sequence). CDR3 size: 16 residues.

This chain uses TRBV20-1 with TRBJ2-3; the D is unclear. The sample here was peripheral blood mononuclear cells (PBMCs), taken at new diagnosis, from a patient treated with antithyroid drugs. The TCR originated in a female donor with Graves disease. The CDR3 region is CSALVMAASSTDTQYF. CDR3 sequence (DNA): TGCAGTGCCCTAGTCATGGCAGCTTCTAGCACAGATACGCAGTATTTT.